The T cell receptor (beta chain) under discussion was sequenced for a study of neurological immune-mediated disorders. Synthesis of cDNA used 5'RACE (with 10-nucleotide random UMIs). TCRdb processed the 5' RACE reads anew with MiXCR; each CDR3 protein has one entry. Among under 100,000 distinct CDR3 sequences listed, less than 15% were seen once. V lost 0 bases to trimming and J lost 7 bases; unmatched junction nucleotides: 5. This CDR3 is built from 15 residues. Germline V gene lookup returns CDR1 SGHAT and CDR2 FQNNGV. Study findings and constraints: No sharing of CDR3 amino acid sequences was observed among expanded clones across subjects, suggesting private repertoires in all groups. It was HTLV-1-associated myelopathy that showed the most TCR clonal expansion, while multiple sclerosis showed the least, falling below healthy controls.

Specified time point: longitudinal time-point 2. The study built unsorted libraries from 2 million PBMCs kept at -80 C. This clonotype has at least ten counts. Its antigen is not known. The TCR comes from a female donor with HTLV-1-associated myelopathy (HAM/TSP). The V call is TRBV11-2, the J call TRBJ2-5; 10 bases map to TRBD2. Source material: PBMCs. CDR3 in amino acids: CASSLEASGGATQYF. DNA for the CDR3: TGTGCCAGCAGCTTAGAGGCTAGCGGGGGTGCGACCCAGTACTTC.